This TCR beta chain was sequenced during a study of shared clonotypes between healthy human individuals. General study results and limits: On the whole, naive subsets had larger estimated richness than memory subsets had.

With regard to this clone: Its antigen is not identified.

Sequenced by immunoSEQ multiplex PCR; TCRdb stores in-frame clones only, minus some. The sample consists of roughly 640,000 clones, about 97% of them appearing once. Deletions cut 1 base from V and 6 bases from J, with 10 bases between. The CDR3 runs to 14 residues. CDR1 is SGHVS and CDR2 is FQNEAQ in the germline V gene. The sequenced sample consisted of naive CD4+ T cells sorted from blood. The subset was: CD45RA+ positively selected. This chain connects TRBV7-8 to TRBJ2-1; the D is unclear. The clonotype comes from a woman aged 25 to 39 in good health. This CDR3 is CASSLGPEFNEQFF. CDR3 nucleotide sequence: TGTGCCAGCAGCTTAGGTCCGGAGTTCAATGAGCAGTTCTTC.